This is a list of T cell receptor beta chains from one sample in a study of blood T cell repertoires in COVID-19. TCRdb's table, derived via immunoSEQ multiplex PCR, lists solely in-frame clones and lacks some. This sample has 250,000 or so clones, with nearly 90% found just once. Material: peripheral blood. The receptors shown here come from a woman in her thirties with acute or convalescent COVID-19. CDR3s include the opening cysteine and the closing phenylalanine or tryptophan. Each record gives: J gene, clone size, D gene, V gene, CDR3 protein, CDR3 DNA. D genes are given only for firm matches. The size field is filled for only some rows; it gives once, few, many or a size class.

J gene: TRBJ2-1
clone size: -
D gene: TRBD1
V gene: TRBV2
CDR3 protein: CASSGDSGSYNEQFF
CDR3 DNA: TGTGCCAGCAGTGGGGACAGCGGATCCTACAATGAGCAGTTCTTC

J gene: TRBJ1-3
clone size: -
D gene: -
V gene: TRBV28
CDR3 protein: CASSFRSGNTIYF
CDR3 DNA: TGTGCCAGCAGTTTTCGCTCTGGAAACACCATATATTTT

J gene: TRBJ1-1
clone size: few
D gene: -
V gene: TRBV4-3
CDR3 protein: CASSFIQGTEAFF
CDR3 DNA: TGCGCCAGCAGCTTCATCCAGGGCACTGAAGCTTTCTTT

J gene: TRBJ2-1
clone size: -
D gene: -
V gene: TRBV10-3
CDR3 protein: CAISLTQVDEQFF
CDR3 DNA: TGTGCCATCAGTCTCACACAGGTCGATGAGCAGTTCTTC

J gene: TRBJ2-1
clone size: -
D gene: TRBD1
V gene: TRBV29-1
CDR3 protein: CSVEGDRDINEQFF
CDR3 DNA: TGCAGCGTGGAAGGGGACAGGGACATCAATGAGCAGTTCTTC

J gene: TRBJ2-7
clone size: -
D gene: -
V gene: TRBV27
CDR3 protein: CASSFSRGDYEQYF
CDR3 DNA: TGTGCCAGCAGTTTTTCCAGGGGGGACTACGAGCAGTACTTC

J gene: TRBJ2-3
clone size: -
D gene: TRBD2
V gene: TRBV12-5
CDR3 protein: CASGNSGRVTQYF
CDR3 DNA: TGTGCTAGTGGTAATAGCGGGAGGGTCACGCAGTATTTT

J gene: TRBJ2-7
clone size: -
D gene: TRBD1
V gene: TRBV27
CDR3 protein: CASSSARQGGYEQYF
CDR3 DNA: TGTGCCAGCAGTTCCGCTCGACAGGGCGGGTACGAGCAGTACTTC

J gene: TRBJ2-5
clone size: -
D gene: -
V gene: TRBV12-3/TRBV12-4
CDR3 protein: CASRNREETQYF
CDR3 DNA: TGTGCCAGCAGAAACAGGGAAGAGACCCAGTACTTC

J gene: TRBJ2-5
clone size: -
D gene: TRBD2
V gene: TRBV6-2/TRBV6-3
CDR3 protein: CASSYSTSGGSSQETQYF
CDR3 DNA: TGTGCCAGCAGTTACTCGACTAGCGGAGGCTCTTCCCAAGAGACCCAGTACTTC

J gene: TRBJ2-3
clone size: -
D gene: -
V gene: TRBV12-2
CDR3 protein: CASRLPSPTPRLVDTQYF
CDR3 DNA: TGTGCAAGTCGCTTACCTTCTCCAACTCCCCGCTTGGTGGATACGCAGTATTTT

J gene: TRBJ2-5
clone size: -
D gene: -
V gene: TRBV2
CDR3 protein: CASMARFAAETQYF
CDR3 DNA: TGTGCCAGCATGGCCAGATTTGCGGCGGAGACCCAGTACTTC

J gene: TRBJ2-2
clone size: -
D gene: -
V gene: TRBV27
CDR3 protein: CASSKQGDTGELFF
CDR3 DNA: TGTGCCAGCAGCAAACAGGGAGACACCGGGGAGCTGTTTTTT

J gene: TRBJ2-2
clone size: once
D gene: -
V gene: TRBV2
CDR3 protein: CASRSQGTNTGELFF
CDR3 DNA: TGTGCCAGCAGATCACAGGGGACTAACACCGGGGAGCTGTTTTTT

J gene: TRBJ2-7
clone size: -
D gene: TRBD1
V gene: TRBV5-1
CDR3 protein: CASSGKGAGGDYEQYF
CDR3 DNA: TGCGCCAGCAGCGGGAAAGGGGCAGGGGGTGACTACGAGCAGTACTTC

J gene: TRBJ2-7
clone size: -
D gene: -
V gene: TRBV5-4
CDR3 protein: CASSAPGQTSYEQYF
CDR3 DNA: TGTGCCAGCAGCGCACCGGGACAAACATCCTACGAGCAGTACTTC

J gene: TRBJ1-2
clone size: -
D gene: TRBD1
V gene: TRBV30
CDR3 protein: CAWSRQGGYGYTF
CDR3 DNA: TGTGCCTGGAGTAGACAGGGGGGGTATGGCTACACCTTC

J gene: TRBJ2-3
clone size: -
D gene: -
V gene: TRBV24-1
CDR3 protein: CATSDAGQSSTDTQYF
CDR3 DNA: TGTGCCACCAGTGATGCAGGACAGAGTAGCACAGATACGCAGTATTTT

J gene: TRBJ1-2
clone size: -
D gene: -
V gene: TRBV30
CDR3 protein: CAWSGVGGGGANYGYTF
CDR3 DNA: TGTGCCTGGAGCGGGGTAGGAGGTGGGGGCGCGAACTATGGCTACACCTTC

J gene: TRBJ1-5
clone size: -
D gene: TRBD1
V gene: TRBV10-3
CDR3 protein: CAISDPTGGNQPQHF
CDR3 DNA: TGTGCCATCAGTGATCCTACAGGGGGCAATCAGCCCCAGCATTTT

J gene: TRBJ2-5
clone size: -
D gene: -
V gene: TRBV11-3
CDR3 protein: CASSLDLVTQYF
CDR3 DNA: TGTGCCAGCAGCTTAGATCTAGTGACCCAGTACTTC

J gene: TRBJ1-2
clone size: -
D gene: -
V gene: TRBV9
CDR3 protein: CATESLSYGYTF
CDR3 DNA: TGTGCCACCGAGTCTCTCTCCTATGGCTACACCTTC

J gene: TRBJ2-5
clone size: -
D gene: -
V gene: TRBV7-3
CDR3 protein: CASSLTAERQETQYF
CDR3 DNA: TGTGCCAGCAGCTTAACGGCGGAACGCCAAGAGACCCAGTACTTC

J gene: TRBJ2-3
clone size: -
D gene: TRBD2
V gene: TRBV9
CDR3 protein: CASSASGTSGRQTDTQYF
CDR3 DNA: TGTGCCAGCAGCGCGTCCGGGACTAGCGGGAGGCAAACAGATACGCAGTATTTT

J gene: TRBJ1-2
clone size: -
D gene: -
V gene: TRBV4-1
CDR3 protein: CASSQEPVYGYTF
CDR3 DNA: TGCGCCAGCAGCCAAGAGCCAGTTTATGGCTACACCTTC

J gene: TRBJ1-1
clone size: -
D gene: -
V gene: TRBV9
CDR3 protein: CASSVEGAQGMNTEAFF
CDR3 DNA: TGTGCCAGCAGCGTAGAGGGAGCACAGGGTATGAACACTGAAGCTTTCTTT

J gene: TRBJ2-7
clone size: once
D gene: -
V gene: TRBV6-2/TRBV6-3
CDR3 protein: CASSYSWAAAYEQYF
CDR3 DNA: TGTGCCAGCAGTTATTCCTGGGCAGCAGCCTACGAGCAGTACTTC

J gene: TRBJ2-5
clone size: -
D gene: -
V gene: TRBV7-2
CDR3 protein: CASSLFVQETQYF
CDR3 DNA: TGTGCCAGCAGCTTGTTCGTTCAAGAGACCCAGTACTTC

J gene: TRBJ2-1
clone size: -
D gene: TRBD2
V gene: TRBV5-1
CDR3 protein: CASSSGAYNEQFF
CDR3 DNA: TGCGCCAGCAGCAGCGGGGCCTACAATGAGCAGTTCTTC

J gene: TRBJ2-7
clone size: -
D gene: TRBD1
V gene: TRBV7-8
CDR3 protein: CASSLGQGVYEQYF
CDR3 DNA: TGTGCCAGCAGCTTGGGACAGGGGGTCTACGAGCAGTACTTC

J gene: TRBJ1-5
clone size: -
D gene: -
V gene: TRBV13
CDR3 protein: CASSPNRAQPQHF
CDR3 DNA: TGTGCCAGCAGCCCAAACAGGGCTCAGCCCCAGCATTTT